The following is a T cell receptor beta chain sequence with its context. Per germline, CDR1 KGHSH and CDR2 LQKENI. V was trimmed by 3 bases and J by 1 base, leaving 12 bases between them. The CDR3 length is 15 residues. TCRdb's copy holds only in-frame clones and misses some; the assay was immunoSEQ multiplex PCR. The sample has approximately 69,000 clones; about 90% are singletons. The sample belongs to a study of blood T cell repertoires in COVID-19. Across the whole study: Sample material is recorded as cDNA or gDNA derived from T cells, B-cell-depleted T cells, or PBMCs.

The sequence derives from a man in his fifties with acute or convalescent COVID-19. The genes are TRBV18 and TRBJ2-5; D not certain. The sample consisted of peripheral blood. The CDR3 here is CASSPGGVFQETQYF. The CDR3 coding sequence is TGTGCCAGCTCACCGGGTGGAGTTTTCCAAGAGACCCAGTACTTC.